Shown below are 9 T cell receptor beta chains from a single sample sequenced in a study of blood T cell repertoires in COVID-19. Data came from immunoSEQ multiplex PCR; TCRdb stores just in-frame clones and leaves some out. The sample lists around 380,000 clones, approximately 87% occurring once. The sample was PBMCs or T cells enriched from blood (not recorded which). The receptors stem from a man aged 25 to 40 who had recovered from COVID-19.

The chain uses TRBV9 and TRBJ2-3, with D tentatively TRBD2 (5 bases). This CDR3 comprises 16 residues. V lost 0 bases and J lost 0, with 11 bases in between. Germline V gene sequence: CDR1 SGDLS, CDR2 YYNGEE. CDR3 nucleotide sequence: TGTGCCAGCAGCGTAGGCTGGCGGGCGAGCACAGATACGCAGTATTTT. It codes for CASSVGWRASTDTQYF.

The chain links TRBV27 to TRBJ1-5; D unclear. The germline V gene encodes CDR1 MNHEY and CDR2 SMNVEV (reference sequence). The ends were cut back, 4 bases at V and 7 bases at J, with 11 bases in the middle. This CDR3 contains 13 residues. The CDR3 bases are TGTGCCAGCAGTTCCTTAGGCGGACAGCCCCAGCATTTT. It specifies CASSSLGGQPQHF.

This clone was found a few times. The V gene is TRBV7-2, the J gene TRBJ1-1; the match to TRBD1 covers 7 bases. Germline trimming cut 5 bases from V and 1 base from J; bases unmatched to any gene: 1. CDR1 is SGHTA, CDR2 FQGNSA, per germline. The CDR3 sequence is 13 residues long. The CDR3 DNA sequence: TGTGCCAGCAGCCGACAGGGGAACACTGAAGCTTTCTTT. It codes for CASSRQGNTEAFF.

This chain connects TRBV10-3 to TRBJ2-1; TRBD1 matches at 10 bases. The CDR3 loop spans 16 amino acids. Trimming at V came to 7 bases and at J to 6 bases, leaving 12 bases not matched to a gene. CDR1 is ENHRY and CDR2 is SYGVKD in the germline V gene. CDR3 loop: CAIKATGTGVGNEQFF. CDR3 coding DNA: TGTGCCATCAAAGCCACCGGGACAGGGGTCGGCAATGAGCAGTTCTTC.

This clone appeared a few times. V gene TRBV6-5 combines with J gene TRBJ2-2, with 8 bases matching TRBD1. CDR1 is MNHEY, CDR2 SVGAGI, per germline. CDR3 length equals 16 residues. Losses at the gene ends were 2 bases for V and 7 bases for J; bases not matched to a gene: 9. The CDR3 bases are TGTGCCAGCAGTTACACATGGACAGGGCAAGGCGGGGAGCTGTTTTTT. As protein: CASSYTWTGQGGELFF.

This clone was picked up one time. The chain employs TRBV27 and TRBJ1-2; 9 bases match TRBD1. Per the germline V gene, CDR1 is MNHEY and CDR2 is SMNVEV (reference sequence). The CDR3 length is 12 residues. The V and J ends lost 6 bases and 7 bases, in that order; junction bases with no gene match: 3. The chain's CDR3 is CASSGTGSGYTF. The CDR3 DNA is TGTGCCAGCAGCGGGACAGGGTCTGGCTACACCTTC.

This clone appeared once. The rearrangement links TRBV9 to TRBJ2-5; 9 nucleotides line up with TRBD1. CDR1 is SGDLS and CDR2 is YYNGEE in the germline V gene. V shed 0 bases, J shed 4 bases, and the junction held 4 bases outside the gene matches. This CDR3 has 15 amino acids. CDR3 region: CASSVGTGEAETQYF. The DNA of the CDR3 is TGTGCCAGCAGCGTAGGGACAGGGGAGGCAGAGACCCAGTACTTC.

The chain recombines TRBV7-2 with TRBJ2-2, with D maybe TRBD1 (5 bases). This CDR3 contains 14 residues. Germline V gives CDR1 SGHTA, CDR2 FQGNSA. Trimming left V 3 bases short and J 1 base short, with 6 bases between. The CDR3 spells CASSFGQNTGELFF. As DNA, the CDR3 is TGTGCCAGCAGCTTCGGACAGAACACCGGGGAGCTGTTTTTT.

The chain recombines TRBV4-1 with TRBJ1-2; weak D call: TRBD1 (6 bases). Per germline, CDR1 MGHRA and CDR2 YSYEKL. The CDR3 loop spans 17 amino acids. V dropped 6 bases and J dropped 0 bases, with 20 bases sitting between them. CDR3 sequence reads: CASSRQDFLGTNYGYTF. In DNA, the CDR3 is TGCGCCAGCAGTCGACAGGATTTCCTCGGAACTAACTATGGCTACACCTTC.